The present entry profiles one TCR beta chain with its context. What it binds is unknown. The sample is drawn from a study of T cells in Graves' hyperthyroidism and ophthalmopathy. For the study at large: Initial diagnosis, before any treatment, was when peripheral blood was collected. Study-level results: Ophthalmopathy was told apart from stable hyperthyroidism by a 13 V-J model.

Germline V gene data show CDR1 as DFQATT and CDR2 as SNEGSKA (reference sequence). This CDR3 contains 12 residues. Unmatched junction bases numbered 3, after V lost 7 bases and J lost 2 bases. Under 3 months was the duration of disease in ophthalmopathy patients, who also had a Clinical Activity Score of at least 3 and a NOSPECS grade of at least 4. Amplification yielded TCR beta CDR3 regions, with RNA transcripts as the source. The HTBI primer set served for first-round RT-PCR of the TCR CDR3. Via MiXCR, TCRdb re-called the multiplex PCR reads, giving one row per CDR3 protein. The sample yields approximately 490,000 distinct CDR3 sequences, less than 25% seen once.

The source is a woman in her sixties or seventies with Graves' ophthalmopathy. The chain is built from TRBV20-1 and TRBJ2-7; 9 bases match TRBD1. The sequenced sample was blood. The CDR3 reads CSGTGVPYEQYF. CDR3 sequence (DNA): TGCAGTGGGACAGGGGTCCCCTACGAGCAGTACTTC.